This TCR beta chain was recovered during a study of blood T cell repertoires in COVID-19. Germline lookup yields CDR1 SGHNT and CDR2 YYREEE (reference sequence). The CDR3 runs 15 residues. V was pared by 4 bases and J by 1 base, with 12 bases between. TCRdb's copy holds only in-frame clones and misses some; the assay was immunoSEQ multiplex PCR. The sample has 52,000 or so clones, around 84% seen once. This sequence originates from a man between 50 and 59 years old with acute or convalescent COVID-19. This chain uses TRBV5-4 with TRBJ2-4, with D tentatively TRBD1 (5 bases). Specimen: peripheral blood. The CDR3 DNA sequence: TGTGCCAGCAGCGCCGACAGAAACGCCAAAAACATTCAGTACTTC. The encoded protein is CASSADRNAKNIQYF. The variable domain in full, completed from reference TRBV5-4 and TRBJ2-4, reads ETGVTQSPTHLIKTRGQQVTLRCSSQSGHNTVSWYQQALGQGPQFIFQYYREEENGRGNFPPRFSGLQFPNYSSELNVNALELDDSALYLCASSADRNAKNIQYFGAGTRLSVL.